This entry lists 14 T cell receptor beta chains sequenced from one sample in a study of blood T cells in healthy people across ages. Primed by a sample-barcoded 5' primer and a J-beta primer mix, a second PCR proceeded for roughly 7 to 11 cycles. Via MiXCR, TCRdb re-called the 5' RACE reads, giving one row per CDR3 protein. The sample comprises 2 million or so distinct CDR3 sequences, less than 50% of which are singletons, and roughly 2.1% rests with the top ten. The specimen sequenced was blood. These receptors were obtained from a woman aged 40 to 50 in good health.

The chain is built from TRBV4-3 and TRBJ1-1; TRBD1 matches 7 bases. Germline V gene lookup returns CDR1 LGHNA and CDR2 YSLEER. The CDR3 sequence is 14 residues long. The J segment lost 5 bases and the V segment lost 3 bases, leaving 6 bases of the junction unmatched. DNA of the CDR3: TGCGCCAGCAGCCACGGGACAGACCTTACTGAAGCTTTCTTT. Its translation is CASSHGTDLTEAFF.

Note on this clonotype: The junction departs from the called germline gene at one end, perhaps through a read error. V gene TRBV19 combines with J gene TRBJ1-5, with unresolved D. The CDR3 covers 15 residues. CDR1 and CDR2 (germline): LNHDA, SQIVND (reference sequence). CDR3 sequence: CASTGIQRSNQPRHF. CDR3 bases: TGTGCCAGTACTGGCATCCAACGGTCCAATCAGCCCCGGCATTTT.

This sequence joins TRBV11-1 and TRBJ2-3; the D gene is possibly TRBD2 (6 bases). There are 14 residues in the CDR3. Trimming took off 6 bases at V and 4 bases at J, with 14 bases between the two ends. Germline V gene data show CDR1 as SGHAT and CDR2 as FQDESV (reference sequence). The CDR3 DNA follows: TGTGCCAGCAGGGTCGGAATAGCGGCAGATACGCAGTATTTT. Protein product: CASRVGIAADTQYF.

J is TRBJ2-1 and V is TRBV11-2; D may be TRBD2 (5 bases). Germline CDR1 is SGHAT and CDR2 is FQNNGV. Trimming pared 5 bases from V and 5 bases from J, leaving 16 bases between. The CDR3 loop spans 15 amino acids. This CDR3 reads CASSPERGPHNEQFF. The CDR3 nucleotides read TGTGCCAGCAGCCCAGAGCGAGGGCCGCACAATGAGCAGTTCTTC.

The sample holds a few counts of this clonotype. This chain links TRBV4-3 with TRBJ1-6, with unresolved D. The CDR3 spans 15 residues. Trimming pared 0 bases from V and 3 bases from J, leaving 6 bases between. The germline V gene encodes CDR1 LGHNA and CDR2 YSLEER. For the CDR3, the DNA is TGCGCCAGCAGCCAAGATACCGGCTATAATTCACCCCTCCACTTT. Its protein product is CASSQDTGYNSPLHF.

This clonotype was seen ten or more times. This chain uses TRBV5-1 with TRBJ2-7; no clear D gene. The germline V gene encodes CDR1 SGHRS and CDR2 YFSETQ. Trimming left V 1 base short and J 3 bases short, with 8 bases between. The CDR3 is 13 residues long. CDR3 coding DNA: TGCGCCAGCAGCTTGACGGCAGACTACGAGCAGTACTTC. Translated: CASSLTADYEQYF.

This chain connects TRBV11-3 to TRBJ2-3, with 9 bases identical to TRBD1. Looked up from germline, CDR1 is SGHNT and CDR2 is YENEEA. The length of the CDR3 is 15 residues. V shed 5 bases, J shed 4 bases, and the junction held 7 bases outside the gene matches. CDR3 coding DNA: TGTGCCAGCAGCCCTGGGACAGGGTTCCCAGATACGCAGTATTTT. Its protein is CASSPGTGFPDTQYF.

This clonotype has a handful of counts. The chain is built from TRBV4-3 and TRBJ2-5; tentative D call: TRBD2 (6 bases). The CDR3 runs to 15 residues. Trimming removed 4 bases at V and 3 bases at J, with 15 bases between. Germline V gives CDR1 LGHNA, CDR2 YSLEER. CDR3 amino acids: CASSRDWGTEETQYF. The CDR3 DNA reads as TGCGCCAGCAGCCGCGATTGGGGGACTGAAGAGACCCAGTACTTC.

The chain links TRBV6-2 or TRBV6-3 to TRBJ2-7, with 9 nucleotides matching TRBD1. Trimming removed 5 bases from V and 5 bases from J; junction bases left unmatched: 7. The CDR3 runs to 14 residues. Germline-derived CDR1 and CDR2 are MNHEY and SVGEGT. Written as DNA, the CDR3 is TGTGCCAGCAGTCCTCATGGACAGGGGAACGAGCAGTACTTC. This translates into CASSPHGQGNEQYF.

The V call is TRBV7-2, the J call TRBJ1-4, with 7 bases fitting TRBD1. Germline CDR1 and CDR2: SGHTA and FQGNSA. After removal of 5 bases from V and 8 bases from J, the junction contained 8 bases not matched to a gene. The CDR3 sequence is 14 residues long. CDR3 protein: CASSTRDSREKLFF. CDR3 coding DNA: TGTGCCAGCAGCACACGGGACAGCAGGGAAAAACTGTTTTTT.

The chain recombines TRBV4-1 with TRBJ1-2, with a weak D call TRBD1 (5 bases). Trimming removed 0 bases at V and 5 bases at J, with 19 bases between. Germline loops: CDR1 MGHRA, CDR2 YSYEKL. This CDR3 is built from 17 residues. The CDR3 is CASSQDRAGGVRYGYTF. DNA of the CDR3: TGCGCCAGCAGCCAAGATCGTGCGGGGGGAGTTAGGTATGGCTACACCTTC.

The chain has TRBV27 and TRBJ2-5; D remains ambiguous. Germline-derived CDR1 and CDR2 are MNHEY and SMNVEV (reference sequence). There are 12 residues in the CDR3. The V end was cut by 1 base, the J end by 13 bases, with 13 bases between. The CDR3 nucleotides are TGTGCCAGCAGTTTATATGGGGATTCCATGTACTTC. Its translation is CASSLYGDSMYF.

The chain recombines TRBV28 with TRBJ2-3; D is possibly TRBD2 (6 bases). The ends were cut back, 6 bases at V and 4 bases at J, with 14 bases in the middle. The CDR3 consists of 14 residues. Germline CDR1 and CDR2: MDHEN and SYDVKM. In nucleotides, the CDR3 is TGTGCCAGCAGCATGGAGGGGCTGGCAGATACGCAGTATTTT. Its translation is CASSMEGLADTQYF.

The CDR3 DNA reads as TGTGCCAGCAGTGAAGCGCAGGGGGGGAACACTGAAGCTTTCTTT. It yields the protein CASSEAQGGNTEAFF. The V gene is TRBV2, the J gene TRBJ1-1, with 7 nucleotides matching TRBD1. The CDR3 runs 15 residues. Trimming cost V 0 bases and J 1 base; bases outside gene matches: 2. The germline CDR1 and CDR2 sequences are SNHLY and FYNNEI.